Each of the 3 T cell receptor beta chains below was sequenced from the same sample in a study of OX40 agonist ivuxolimab in advanced cancers. Sequencing was performed with immunoSEQ multiplex PCR; in TCRdb, only in-frame clones are kept and a portion is missing. The repertoire consists of 55,000 to 85,000 clones, with 70% to 90% occurring once and the leading ten covering approximately 1.3%. The sample in question was CD4+ or CD8+ T cells sorted from blood, obtained in a trial of the OX40 agonist ivuxolimab. The origin of the receptors is an adult with an advanced solid tumor such as melanoma, head and neck, liver or kidney cancer.

V gene TRBV19 combines with J gene TRBJ2-3; no firm D call. The CDR3 is 17 amino acids. The germline V gene has CDR1 LNHDA and CDR2 SQIVND (reference sequence). Trimming cost V 3 bases and J 2 bases, with 18 bases left between them. CDR3 loop: CASSILGRPVDTDTQYF. The CDR3 DNA reads as TGTGCCAGTAGTATCCTCGGCAGACCTGTTGACACAGATACGCAGTATTTT.

The V and J genes are TRBV5-1 and TRBJ1-6; 7 positions agree with TRBD1. The CDR3 consists of 16 residues. V trimming: 4 bases; J trimming: 0 bases; junction bases outside the gene matches: 4. Germline CDR1 is SGHRS and CDR2 is YFSETQ. CDR3 region: CASSQDRLSYNSPLHF. DNA of the CDR3: TGCGCCAGCAGCCAGGACAGGCTCTCCTATAATTCACCCCTCCACTTT.

The V and J genes are TRBV2 and TRBJ2-3; D may be TRBD2 (6 bases). The CDR3 sequence is 16 residues long. Per the germline V gene, CDR1 is SNHLY and CDR2 is FYNNEI. With 1 base removed from V and 0 bases from J, the gap between germline ends came to 11 bases. Here the CDR3 DNA reads TGTGCCAGCAGTGAAGGGGCGGGGAGAAGCACAGATACGCAGTATTTT. Encoded protein: CASSEGAGRSTDTQYF.